This TCR beta chain was documented in a study of T cell changes during pregnancy in multiple sclerosis. The V gene's germline CDR1 is SGHNT and CDR2 YYREEE (reference sequence). The V gene lost 2 bases and the J gene lost 4 bases, with 3 bases spanning the gap. There are 11 residues in the CDR3. Profiled with immunoSEQ multiplex PCR; TCRdb holds only in-frame clones, not every one. The sample holds about 79,000 clones, approximately 90% seen once. This TCR derives from a female donor with multiple sclerosis, enrolled in a pregnancy study. The rearrangement joins TRBV5-4 to TRBJ2-5; D is unresolved. The sequencing here drew on CD4+ T cells from peripheral blood mononuclear cells, taken in the second trimester of pregnancy. The CDR3 region is CASSFGETQYF. CDR3 nucleotides: TGTGCCAGCAGCTTCGGAGAGACCCAGTACTTC.